This TCR beta chain was retrieved from a study of blood T cells in healthy people across ages. Findings and caveats of the study: Relative to aged donors, long-lived donors carried more naive CD4+ cells and displayed higher diversity.

A sample-barcoded 5' primer and a J-beta primer mix were used in a second PCR of roughly 7 to 12 cycles. A minimum of 3 million CDR3-containing paired-end reads was obtained for each sample. TCRdb itself ran the 5' RACE reads through MiXCR, one entry per CDR3 protein. The data show approximately 690,000 distinct CDR3 sequences, roughly 50% seen once. The CDR3 covers 15 residues. Germline V lookup: CDR1 KGHSH, CDR2 LQKENI. Trimming at V came to 5 bases and at J to 5 bases, leaving 8 bases not matched to a gene. Regarding this clonotype: Its target is unknown.

The origin of this receptor is a man between 60 and 75 years old in good health. Sequences were obtained from blood. The rearrangement uses TRBV18 and TRBJ2-5; the match to TRBD1 covers 10 bases. The CDR3 DNA reads TGTGCCAGCTCATTCGCGACAGGGGGCCGGGAGACCCAGTACTTC. Translation: CASSFATGGRETQYF.